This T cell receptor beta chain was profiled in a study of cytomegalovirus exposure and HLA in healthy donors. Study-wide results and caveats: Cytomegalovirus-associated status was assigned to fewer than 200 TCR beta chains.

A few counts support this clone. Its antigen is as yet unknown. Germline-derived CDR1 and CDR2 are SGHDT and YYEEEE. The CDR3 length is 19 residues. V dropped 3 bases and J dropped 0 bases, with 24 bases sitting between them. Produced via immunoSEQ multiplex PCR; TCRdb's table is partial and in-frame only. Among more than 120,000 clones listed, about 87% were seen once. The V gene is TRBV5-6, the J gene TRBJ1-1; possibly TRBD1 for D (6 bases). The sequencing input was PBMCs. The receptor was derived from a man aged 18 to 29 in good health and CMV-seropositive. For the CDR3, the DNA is TGTGCCAGCAGCTCAGGGGTTTTTGGCTGGCGGGGGGTGAACACTGAAGCTTTCTTT. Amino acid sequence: CASSSGVFGWRGVNTEAFF.